This entry is about one TCR beta chain. Its target is not known. The CDR3 sequence is 13 residues long. V lost 0 bases, J lost 8 bases, and 10 bases lay in between. Per germline, CDR1 SEHNR and CDR2 FQNEAQ (reference sequence). From the reads, TCRdb called clonotypes with MiXCR, one entry per CDR3 protein. The sample lists approximately 910,000 distinct CDR3 sequences; 30% to 40% were seen once. The source of the sample is a study of T cell repertoires in cytomegalovirus infection. Across the study: Recently described HLA-C-restricted plus well-studied HLA-B-restricted CMV epitopes were used. Based on public TCR beta signatures, there were indications of CMV infection and of a matching HLA type.

General study points: Summed public TCR beta family frequency identified CMV carriers bearing the relevant HLA. Within the response measured ex vivo, HLA-C-restricted CMV-specific TCR beta clonotypes were dominant.

Material: cultured CD8+ T cells from PBMCs, obtained from culture after CMV antigen stimulation. The source of this sequence is a human donor in good health (CMV status not recorded). Some clones in this sample may be carry-over from other donors' samples. The genes are TRBV7-9 and TRBJ1-1; D is unresolved. The CDR3 region has the DNA TGTGCCAGCAGCTTAGCTACCCTCCCGGAAGCTTTCTTT. Translating it yields CASSLATLPEAFF.